This T cell receptor (beta chain) was documented in a study of cytomegalovirus exposure and HLA in healthy donors. The assay was immunoSEQ multiplex PCR, and TCRdb's table has in-frame clones only and misses some. The sample holds about 160,000 clones, roughly 96% seen once. Broader study findings: Many donors shared some public TCRs, even though most TCR sequences were rare. It was 150 or so TCR beta chains that were listed as cytomegalovirus-associated. As was reported, the classifier diagnosed cytomegalovirus status with high specificity and sensitivity.

V was pared by 0 bases and J by 4 bases, with 6 bases of the junction left unmatched. From germline, CDR1 is SGHKS and CDR2 YYEKEE (reference sequence). This CDR3 contains 15 residues. There are a few counts of this clone. Its antigen is currently unknown. This clonotype was sampled from a woman under 30 in good health and CMV-seronegative. Input material: PBMCs. This chain uses TRBV5-5 with TRBJ2-5; 7 bases fit TRBD1. For the CDR3, the DNA is TGTGCCAGCAGCTTGGCAACAGGGGTAGGAGAGACCCAGTACTTC. Amino acid sequence: CASSLATGVGETQYF.